This TCR beta chain was profiled in a study of blood T cell repertoires in COVID-19. Source study methods: Estimation of nucleated cell counts relied on the amplification of reference gene primers. Measured with immunoSEQ multiplex PCR; TCRdb has only the in-frame clones, and not every one. The DNA was the basis for D and trimming; V, J and clone size are from that table. In the table there are under 170,000 clones, approximately 88% of which are singletons. Looked up from germline, CDR1 is MDHEN and CDR2 is SYDVKM. The V and J ends lost 3 bases and 4 bases respectively, with 12 bases between them. This CDR3 comprises 15 residues.

The source is a man between 65 and 85 years old with acute or convalescent COVID-19. The sample comprised peripheral blood. The chain recombines TRBV28 with TRBJ1-4; D is perhaps TRBD1 (6 bases). The CDR3 is CASSFPTGNNEKLFF. The CDR3 coding sequence is TGTGCCAGCAGTTTCCCGACAGGAAATAATGAAAAACTGTTTTTT.